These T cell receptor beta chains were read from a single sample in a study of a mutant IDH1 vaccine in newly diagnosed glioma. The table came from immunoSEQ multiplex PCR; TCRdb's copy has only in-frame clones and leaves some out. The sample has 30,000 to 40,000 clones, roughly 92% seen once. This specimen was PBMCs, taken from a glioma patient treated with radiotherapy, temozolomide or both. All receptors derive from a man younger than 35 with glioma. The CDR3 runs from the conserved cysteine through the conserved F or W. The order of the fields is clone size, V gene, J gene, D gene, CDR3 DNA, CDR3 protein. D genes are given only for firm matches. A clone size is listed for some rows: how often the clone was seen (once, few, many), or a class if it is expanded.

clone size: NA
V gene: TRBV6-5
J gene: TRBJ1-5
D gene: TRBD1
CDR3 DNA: TGTGCCAGCAGTCTGACAGGGGCCTGGCAGCCCCAGCATTTT
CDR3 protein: CASSLTGAWQPQHF

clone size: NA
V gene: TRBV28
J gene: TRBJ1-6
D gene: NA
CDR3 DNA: TGTGCCAGCAGTACCCCGGGAGGGTTAAATTCACCCCTCCACTTT
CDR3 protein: CASSTPGGLNSPLHF

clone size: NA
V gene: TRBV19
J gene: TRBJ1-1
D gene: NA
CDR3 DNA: TGTGCCAGTAGTATCGGCAGGGTGGAAGGAACTGAAGCTTTCTTT
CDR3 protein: CASSIGRVEGTEAFF

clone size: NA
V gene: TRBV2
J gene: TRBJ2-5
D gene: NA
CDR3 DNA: TGTGCCAGCAGCGCGGGACAGCAAGAGACCCAGTACTTC
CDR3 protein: CASSAGQQETQYF

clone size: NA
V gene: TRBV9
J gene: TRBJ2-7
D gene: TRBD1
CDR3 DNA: TGTGCCAGCAGCCCAGGGGGCAGCGTACTCTCCTACGAGCAGTACTTC
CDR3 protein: CASSPGGSVLSYEQYF

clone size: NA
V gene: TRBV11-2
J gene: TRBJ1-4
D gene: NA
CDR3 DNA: TGTGCCAGCAGCTTAGATCGGGGCCTAACTAATGAAAAACTGTTTTTT
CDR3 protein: CASSLDRGLTNEKLFF

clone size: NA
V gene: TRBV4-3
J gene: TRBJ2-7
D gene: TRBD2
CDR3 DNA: TGCGCCAGCAGCCGGACTAGCGCAAGCGGCTCCTACGAGCAGTACTTC
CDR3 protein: CASSRTSASGSYEQYF

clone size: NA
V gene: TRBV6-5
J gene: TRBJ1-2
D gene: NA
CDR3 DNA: TGTGCCAGCAGTTACTCGGGGGGCTATGGCTACACCTTC
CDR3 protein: CASSYSGGYGYTF

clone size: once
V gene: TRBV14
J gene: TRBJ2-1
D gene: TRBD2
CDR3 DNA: TGTGCCAGCAGCCCGTACGCACTAGCGGGTTTTTTCGATGAGCAGTTCTTC
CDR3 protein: CASSPYALAGFFDEQFF

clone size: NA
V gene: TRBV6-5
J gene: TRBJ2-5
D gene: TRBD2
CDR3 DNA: TGTGCCAGTGGGGGGGGGAGCCCCCAAGAGACCCAGTACTTC
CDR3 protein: CASGGGSPQETQYF

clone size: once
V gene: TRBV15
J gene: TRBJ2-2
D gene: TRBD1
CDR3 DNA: TGTGCCACCGCACCGGGACAGGGGGCCCCGAACACCGGGGAGCTGTTTTTT
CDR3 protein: CATAPGQGAPNTGELFF

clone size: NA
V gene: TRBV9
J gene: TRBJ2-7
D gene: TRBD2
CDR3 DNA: TGTGCCAGCAGCGTAACTAGCGGGAGGCACTACGAGCAGTACTTC
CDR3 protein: CASSVTSGRHYEQYF

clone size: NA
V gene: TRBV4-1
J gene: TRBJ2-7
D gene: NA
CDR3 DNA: TGCGCCAGCAGCCAGGACCCAGGAGGGGTCGGCTACGAGCAGTACTTC
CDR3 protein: CASSQDPGGVGYEQYF

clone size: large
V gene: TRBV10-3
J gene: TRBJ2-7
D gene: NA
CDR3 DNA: TGTGCCATCAGTGGGCCTTGGGGGGAGCAGTACTTC
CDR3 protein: CAISGPWGEQYF

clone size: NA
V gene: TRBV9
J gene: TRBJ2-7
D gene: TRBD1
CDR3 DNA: TGTGCCAGCAGCCTCCTTGGGGACAGGGACGGCGAGCAGTACTTC
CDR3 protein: CASSLLGDRDGEQYF

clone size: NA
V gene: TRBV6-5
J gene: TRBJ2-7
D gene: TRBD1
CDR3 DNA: TGTGCCAGCAGAGAACGGGACAGGGGGCTCTACGAGCAGTACTTC
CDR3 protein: CASRERDRGLYEQYF

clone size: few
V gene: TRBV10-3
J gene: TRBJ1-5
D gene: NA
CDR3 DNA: TGTGCCATCAGTGAGTCTAATGTCACACTTTATAGCAATCAGCCCCAGCATTTT
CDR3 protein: CAISESNVTLYSNQPQHF

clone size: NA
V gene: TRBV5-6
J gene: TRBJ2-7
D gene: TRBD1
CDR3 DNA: TGTGCCAGCAGCTTGGGTCTGGGACAGGGTGTGAGGCAGTACTTC
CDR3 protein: CASSLGLGQGVRQYF

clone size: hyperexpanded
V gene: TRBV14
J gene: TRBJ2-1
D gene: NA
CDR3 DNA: TGTGCCAGCAGCCAACTAGCCGACAATGAGCAGTTCTTC
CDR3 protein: CASSQLADNEQFF

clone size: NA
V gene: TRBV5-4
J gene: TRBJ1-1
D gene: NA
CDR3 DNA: TGTGCCAGCAGCTTGAACTGGGGGGACACTGAAGCTTTCTTT
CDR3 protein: CASSLNWGDTEAFF

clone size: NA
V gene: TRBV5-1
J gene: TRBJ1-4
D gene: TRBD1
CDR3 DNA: TGCGCCAGCAGCTTGTTCGGGACAGGGGGGAACGAAAAACTGTTTTTT
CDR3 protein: CASSLFGTGGNEKLFF

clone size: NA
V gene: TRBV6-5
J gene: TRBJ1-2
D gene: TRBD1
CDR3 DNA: TGTGCCAGCAGGGGGACAGGGGGGTTTTCTGGCTACACCTTC
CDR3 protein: CASRGTGGFSGYTF

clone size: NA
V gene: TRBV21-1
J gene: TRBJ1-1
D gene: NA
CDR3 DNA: TGTGCCAGCAGCAAGACGCCCGACAGGGGAGAGGACACTGAAGCTTTCTTT
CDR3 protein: CASSKTPDRGEDTEAFF

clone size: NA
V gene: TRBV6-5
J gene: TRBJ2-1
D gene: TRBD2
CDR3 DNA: TGTGCCAGCAGGACTAGCGGGAGAAACAATGAGCAGTTCTTC
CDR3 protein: CASRTSGRNNEQFF

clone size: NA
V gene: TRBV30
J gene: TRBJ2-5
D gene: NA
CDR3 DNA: TGTGCCTGTACGAAAATGGGCAGGGGAGAAGAGACCCAGTACTTC
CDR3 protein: CACTKMGRGEETQYF

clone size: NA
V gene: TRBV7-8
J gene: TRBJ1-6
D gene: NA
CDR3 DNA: TGTGCCAGCAGCTTAGCGTCCAGCTCCTATAATTCACCCCTCCACTTT
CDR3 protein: CASSLASSSYNSPLHF

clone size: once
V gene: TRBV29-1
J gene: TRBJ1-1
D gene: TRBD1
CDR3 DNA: TGCAGCGTTGATAAAGCAGGGGGAAACACTGAAGCTTTCTTT
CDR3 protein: CSVDKAGGNTEAFF

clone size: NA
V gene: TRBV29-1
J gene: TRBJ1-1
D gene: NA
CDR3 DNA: TGCATCGCCCGGCGGCTCTTGAGCACTGAAGCTTTCTTT
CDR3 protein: CIARRLLSTEAFF

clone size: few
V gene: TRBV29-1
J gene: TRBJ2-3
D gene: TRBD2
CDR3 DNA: TGCAGCGTTGAAAAGGGACTAGACATGCAGTATTTT
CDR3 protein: CSVEKGLDMQYF

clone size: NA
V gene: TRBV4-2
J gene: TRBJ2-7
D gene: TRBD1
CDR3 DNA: TGTGCCAGCAGCCCCGGGACAGGGTCCTACGAGCAGTACTTC
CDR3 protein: CASSPGTGSYEQYF

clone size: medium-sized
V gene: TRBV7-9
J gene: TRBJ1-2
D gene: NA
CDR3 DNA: TGTGCCAGCAGCGATGGGCGGGACCCCACCTTC
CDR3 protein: CASSDGRDPTF

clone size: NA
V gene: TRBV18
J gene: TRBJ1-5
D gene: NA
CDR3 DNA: TGTGCCAGCTCACCAGGCGTGGCAGGGGCTAATGCCAATCAGCCCCAGCATTTT
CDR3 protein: CASSPGVAGANANQPQHF

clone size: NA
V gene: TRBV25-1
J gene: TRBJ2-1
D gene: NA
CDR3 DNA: TGTGCCAGCAGTGCTACTCTCTACAATGAGCAGTTCTTC
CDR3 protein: CASSATLYNEQFF

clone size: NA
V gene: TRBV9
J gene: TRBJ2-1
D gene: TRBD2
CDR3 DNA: TGTGCCAGCAGCCCCCAAGGACTAGCGGGAAGCAATGAGCAGTTCTTC
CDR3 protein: CASSPQGLAGSNEQFF

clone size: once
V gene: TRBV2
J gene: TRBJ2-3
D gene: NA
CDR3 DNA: TGTGCCAGCGAACGGGAGTTCAGGGATACGCAGTATTTT
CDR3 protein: CASEREFRDTQYF

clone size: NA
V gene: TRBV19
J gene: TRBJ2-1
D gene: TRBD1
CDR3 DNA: TGTGCCAGTAGTACCGAATACAGGGGGCAAGAGTTCTTC
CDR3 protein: CASSTEYRGQEFF

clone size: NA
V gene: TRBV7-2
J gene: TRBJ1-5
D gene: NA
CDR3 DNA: TGTGCCAGCAGCTTCCATAGCAATCAGCCCCAGCATTTT
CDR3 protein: CASSFHSNQPQHF